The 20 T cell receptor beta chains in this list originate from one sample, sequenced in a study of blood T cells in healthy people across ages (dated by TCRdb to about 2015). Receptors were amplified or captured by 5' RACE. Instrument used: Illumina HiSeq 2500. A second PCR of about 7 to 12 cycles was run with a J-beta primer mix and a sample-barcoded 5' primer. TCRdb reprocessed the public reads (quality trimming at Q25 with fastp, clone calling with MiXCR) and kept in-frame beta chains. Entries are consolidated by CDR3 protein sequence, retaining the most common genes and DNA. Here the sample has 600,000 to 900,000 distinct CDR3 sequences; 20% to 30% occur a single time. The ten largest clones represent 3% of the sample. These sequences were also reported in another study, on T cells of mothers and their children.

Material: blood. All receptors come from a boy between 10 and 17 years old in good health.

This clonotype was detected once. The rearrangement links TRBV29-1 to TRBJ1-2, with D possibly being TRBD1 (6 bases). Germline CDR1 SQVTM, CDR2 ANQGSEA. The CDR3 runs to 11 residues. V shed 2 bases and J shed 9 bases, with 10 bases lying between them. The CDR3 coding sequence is TGCAGCGTTGAAAGTGGGGGCAGCTACACCTTC. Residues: CSVESGGSYTF.

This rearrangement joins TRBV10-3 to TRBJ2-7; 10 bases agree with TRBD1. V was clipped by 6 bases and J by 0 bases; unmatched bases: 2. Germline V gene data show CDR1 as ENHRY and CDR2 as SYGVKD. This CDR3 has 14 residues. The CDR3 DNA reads TGTGCCATCAGCGGGGACAGGGGCTCCTACGAGCAGTACTTC. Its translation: CAISGDRGSYEQYF.

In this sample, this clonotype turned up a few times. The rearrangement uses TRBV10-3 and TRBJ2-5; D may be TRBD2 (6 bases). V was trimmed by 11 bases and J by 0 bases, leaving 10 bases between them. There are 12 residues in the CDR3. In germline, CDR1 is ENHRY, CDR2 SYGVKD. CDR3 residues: CAGGTNQETQYF. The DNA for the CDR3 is TGTGCCGGGGGGACGAACCAAGAGACCCAGTACTTC.

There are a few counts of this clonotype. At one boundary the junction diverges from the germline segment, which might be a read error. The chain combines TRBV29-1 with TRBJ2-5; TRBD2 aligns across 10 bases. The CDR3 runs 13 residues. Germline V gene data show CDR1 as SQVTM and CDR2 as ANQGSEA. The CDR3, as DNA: TGCAGCGTTGAATCTAGCGGGAGTGAGACCCAGTGCTTC. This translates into CSVESSGSETQCF.

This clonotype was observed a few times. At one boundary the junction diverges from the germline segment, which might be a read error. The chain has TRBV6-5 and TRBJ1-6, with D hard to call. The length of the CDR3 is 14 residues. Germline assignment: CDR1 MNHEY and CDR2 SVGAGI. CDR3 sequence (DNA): TGTGCCAGCACCCGCAGTTCCTATAATTCACCCCTTCACTTT. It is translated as CASTRSSYNSPLHF.

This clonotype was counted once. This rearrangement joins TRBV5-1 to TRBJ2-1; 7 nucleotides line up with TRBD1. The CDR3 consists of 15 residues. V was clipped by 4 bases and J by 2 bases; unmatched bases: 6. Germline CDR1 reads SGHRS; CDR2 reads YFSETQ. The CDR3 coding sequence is TGCGCCAGCAGCGAGGGGACAGTCGCCTACAATGAGCAGTTCTTC. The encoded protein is CASSEGTVAYNEQFF.

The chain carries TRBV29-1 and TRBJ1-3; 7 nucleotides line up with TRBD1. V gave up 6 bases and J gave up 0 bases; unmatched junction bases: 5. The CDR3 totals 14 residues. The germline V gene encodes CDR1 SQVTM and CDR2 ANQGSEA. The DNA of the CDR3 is TGCAGCGTCGGACAGGATCCCTCTGGAAACACCATATATTTT. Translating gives CSVGQDPSGNTIYF. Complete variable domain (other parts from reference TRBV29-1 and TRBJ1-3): SAVISQKPSRDICQRGTSLTIQCQVDSQVTMMFWYRQQPGQSLTLIATANQGSEATYESGFVIDKFPISRPNLTFSTLTVSNMSPEDSSIYLCSVGQDPSGNTIYFGEGSWLTVV.

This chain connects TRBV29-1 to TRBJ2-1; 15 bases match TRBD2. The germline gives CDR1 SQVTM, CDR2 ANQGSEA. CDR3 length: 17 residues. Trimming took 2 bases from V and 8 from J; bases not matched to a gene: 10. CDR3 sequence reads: CSVEHPGLAGGRYEQFF. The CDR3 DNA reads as TGCAGCGTTGAACATCCGGGACTAGCGGGAGGAAGGTATGAGCAGTTCTTC.

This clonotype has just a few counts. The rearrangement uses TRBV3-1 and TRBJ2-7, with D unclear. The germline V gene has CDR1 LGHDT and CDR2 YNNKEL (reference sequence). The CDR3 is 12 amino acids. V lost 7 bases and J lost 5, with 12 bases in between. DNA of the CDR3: TGTGCCAGCACCTCCCCCTCAAACGAGCAGTACTTC. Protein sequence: CASTSPSNEQYF.

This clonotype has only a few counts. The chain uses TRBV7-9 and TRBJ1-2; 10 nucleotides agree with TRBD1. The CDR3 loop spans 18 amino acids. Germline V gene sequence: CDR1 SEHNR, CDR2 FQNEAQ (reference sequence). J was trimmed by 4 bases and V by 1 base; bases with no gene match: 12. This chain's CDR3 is CASSLDTTGGGLSYGYTF. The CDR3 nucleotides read TGTGCCAGCAGCTTAGACACGACAGGGGGCGGACTGAGCTATGGCTACACCTTC.

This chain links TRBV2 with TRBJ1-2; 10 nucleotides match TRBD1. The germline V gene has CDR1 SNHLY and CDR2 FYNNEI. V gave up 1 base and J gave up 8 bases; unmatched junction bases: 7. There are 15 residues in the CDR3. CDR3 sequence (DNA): TGTGCCAGCAGTGAAGAACCGGGACAGGGGCCCGGCTACACCTTC. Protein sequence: CASSEEPGQGPGYTF.

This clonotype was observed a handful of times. CDR3 nucleotide sequence: TGCAGCGTTGAGCATTCCAGGGAGGGGGAGACCCAGTACTTC. It codes for CSVEHSREGETQYF. V is TRBV29-1 and J is TRBJ2-5; TRBD2 matches at 7 bases. The germline V gene encodes CDR1 SQVTM and CDR2 ANQGSEA. This CDR3 region has 14 residues. Unmatched junction bases numbered 9, after V lost 3 bases and J lost 5 bases.

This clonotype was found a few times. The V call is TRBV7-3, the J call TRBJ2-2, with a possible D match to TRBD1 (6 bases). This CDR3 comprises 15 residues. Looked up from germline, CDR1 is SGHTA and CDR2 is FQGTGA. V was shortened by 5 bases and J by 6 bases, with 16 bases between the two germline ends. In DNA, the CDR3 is TGTGCCAGCAGCCCACAGGGCCTCTCTCCCGGGGAGCTGTTTTTT. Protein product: CASSPQGLSPGELFF.

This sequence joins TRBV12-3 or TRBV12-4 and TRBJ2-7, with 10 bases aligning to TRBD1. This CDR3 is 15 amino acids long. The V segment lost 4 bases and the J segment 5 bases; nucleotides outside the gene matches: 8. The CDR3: CASSSGTGEIHEQYF. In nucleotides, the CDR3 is TGTGCCAGCAGTTCCGGGACAGGGGAGATCCACGAGCAGTACTTC.

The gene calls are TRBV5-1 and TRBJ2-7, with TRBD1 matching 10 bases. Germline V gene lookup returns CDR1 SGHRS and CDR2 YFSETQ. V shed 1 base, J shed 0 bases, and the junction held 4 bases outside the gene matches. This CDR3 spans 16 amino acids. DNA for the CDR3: TGCGCCAGCAGCTTGCGGCGGGACAGGGGCTCCTACGAGCAGTACTTC. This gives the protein CASSLRRDRGSYEQYF.

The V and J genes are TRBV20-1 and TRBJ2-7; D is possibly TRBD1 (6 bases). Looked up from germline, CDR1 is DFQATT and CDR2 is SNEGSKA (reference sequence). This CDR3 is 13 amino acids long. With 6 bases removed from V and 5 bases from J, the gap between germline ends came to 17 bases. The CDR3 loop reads CSAAQPTGNEQYF. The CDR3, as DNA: TGCAGTGCCGCCCAGCCCACAGGGAACGAGCAGTACTTC.

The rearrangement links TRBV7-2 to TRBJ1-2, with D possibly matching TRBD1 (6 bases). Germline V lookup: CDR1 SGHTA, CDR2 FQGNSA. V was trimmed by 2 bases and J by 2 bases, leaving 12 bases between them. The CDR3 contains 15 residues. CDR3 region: CASSLSYGQNYGYTF. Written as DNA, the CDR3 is TGTGCCAGCAGCTTAAGTTACGGACAGAACTATGGCTACACCTTC.

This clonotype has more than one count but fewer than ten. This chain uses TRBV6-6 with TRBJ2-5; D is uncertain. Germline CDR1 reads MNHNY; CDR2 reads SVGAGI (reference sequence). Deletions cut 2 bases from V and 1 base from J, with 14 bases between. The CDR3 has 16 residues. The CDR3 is CASSYRAEELQETQYF. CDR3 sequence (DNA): TGTGCCAGCAGTTACAGGGCAGAGGAACTCCAAGAGACCCAGTACTTC.

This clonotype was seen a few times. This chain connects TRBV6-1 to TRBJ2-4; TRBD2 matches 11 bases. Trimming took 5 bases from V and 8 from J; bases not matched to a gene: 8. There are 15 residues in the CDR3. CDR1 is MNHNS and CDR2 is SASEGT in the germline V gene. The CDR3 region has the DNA TGTGCCAGCAGTACCACTAGCGGGGGAAGGGACATTCAGTACTTC. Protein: CASSTTSGGRDIQYF.

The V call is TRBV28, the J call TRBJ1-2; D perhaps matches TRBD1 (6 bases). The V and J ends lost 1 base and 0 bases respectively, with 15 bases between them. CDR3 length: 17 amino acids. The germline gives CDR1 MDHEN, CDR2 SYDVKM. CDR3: CASSLFVPRTANYGYTF. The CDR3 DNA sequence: TGTGCCAGCAGTTTATTTGTCCCCCGGACAGCTAACTATGGCTACACCTTC.